This T cell receptor beta chain came from a study of blood T cell repertoires in COVID-19. Among Cohort 3 donors, those recovered had two negative PCRs, clearance, or symptom resolution. Repertoires were generated with immunoSEQ multiplex PCR, while TCRdb's copy carries only in-frame clones and drops some. The table records some 330,000 clones, roughly nine tenths of them present only once. Material for sequencing was PBMCs or T cells enriched from blood (not recorded which). The sequence came from a woman aged 30 to 39 who had recovered from COVID-19.

The CDR3 spells CAWSVHRTGTYEQYF. For the CDR3, the DNA is TGTGCCTGGAGTGTTCACAGGACAGGGACCTACGAGCAGTACTTC. The chain couples TRBV30 to TRBJ2-7; 8 nucleotides align to TRBD1. Trimming cost V 0 bases and J 2 bases; bases outside gene matches: 6. This CDR3 has 15 amino acids. Germline CDR1 is GTSNPN and CDR2 is SVGIG (reference sequence).